This TCR beta chain appears in the sequencing data of a study of cytomegalovirus exposure and HLA in healthy donors. CDR3 length equals 16 residues. Unmatched junction bases numbered 6, after V lost 3 bases and J lost 1 base. Per germline, CDR1 SEHNR and CDR2 FQNEAQ (reference sequence). PCR amplification relied on 60 Vbeta primers (plus 13 Jbeta primers). Sequenced by immunoSEQ multiplex PCR; TCRdb stores in-frame clones only, minus some. The data contain some 200,000 clones, 75% to 80% of them seen just once; the ten biggest clones take up roughly 2%. Material for sequencing was PBMCs. The receptor's source is a man between 18 and 35 years old in good health and CMV-seronegative. V gene TRBV7-9 combines with J gene TRBJ2-5, with 9 bases lining up with TRBD1. The CDR3 nucleotides read TGTGCCAGCAGCTTTTTCGGACAGGGGCTCCAAGAGACCCAGTACTTC. Amino acids: CASSFFGQGLQETQYF.